This TCR beta chain was recovered during a study of somatic mutations in cytotoxic T cells in rheumatoid arthritis. Background on the study: In some cases, T-cell populations stained with V beta antibodies were flow-sorted at nearly 100% purity, and these included V beta1+ cells sequenced for TCRB.

Per germline, CDR1 LGHNA and CDR2 YSLEER. With 3 bases removed from V and 1 base from J, the gap between germline ends came to 4 bases. The CDR3 totals 14 residues. In the case of this clone: Antigen: not known.

Regarding the study as a whole: In the expanded CD8+ clones, the antigen targets remained unknown.

Clones were read by immunoSEQ multiplex PCR, and TCRdb kept only the in-frame ones, dropping some. The sample includes about 16,000 clones, nearly 80% of them seen just once. The sample consisted of CD8+ T cells sorted from blood. This clonotype originated in an adult with rheumatoid arthritis. The V gene is TRBV4-3, the J gene TRBJ2-6; D gene unclear. CDR3: CASSHKSGANVLTF. The CDR3 region has the DNA TGCGCCAGCAGCCATAAATCTGGGGCCAACGTCCTGACTTTC.